The 2 T cell receptor beta chains in this list originate from one sample, sequenced in a study of blood T cells in healthy people across ages. The authors ran a second PCR of roughly 6 to 12 cycles using a sample-barcoded 5' primer and a J-beta primer mix. One entry per CDR3 protein results from TCRdb running MiXCR on the 5' RACE reads. The sample carries 500,000 to 700,000 distinct CDR3 sequences, about 30% recorded once. Sequenced material: blood. These receptors all stem from an elderly woman in good health.

V usage is TRBV12-3 or TRBV12-4 and J usage is TRBJ2-2; possibly TRBD2 for D (7 bases). V lost 6 bases, J lost 7 bases, and 15 bases lay in between. The CDR3 runs 14 residues. For the CDR3, the DNA is TGTGCCAGCAGCCTCGGGGGGCCAGGCGGGGAGCTGTTTTTT. This translates into CASSLGGPGGELFF.

Here the CDR3 reads CSVVTSGGHTDTQYF. CDR3 in DNA: TGCAGCGTTGTAACTAGCGGGGGCCACACAGATACGCAGTATTTT. The J gene is TRBJ2-3, the V gene TRBV29-1, with 11 nucleotides matching TRBD2. After removal of 4 bases from V and 2 bases from J, the junction contained 5 bases not matched to a gene. CDR1 SQVTM and CDR2 ANQGSEA come from the germline V gene. This CDR3 spans 15 amino acids.